This TCR beta chain appears in the sequencing data of a study of blood T cell repertoires in COVID-19. Study background: Specimens from acute and convalescent COVID-19 originated in the United States, Italy and Spain.

Original handling: Nucleated cell counts were estimated from reference gene primer amplification. Sequencing used immunoSEQ multiplex PCR; TCRdb keeps in-frame clones, though not all of them. For V, J and clone size, that table is used; D and trimming come from the DNA. Among 90,000 to 120,000 clones listed, approximately 81% were seen once. Germline V CDR1 and CDR2: GTSNPN, SVGIG (reference sequence). V lost 0 bases, J lost 7 bases, and 2 bases stayed unmatched. This CDR3 is built from 13 residues. The chain recombines TRBV30 with TRBJ2-1, with 8 bases fitting TRBD2. Source material: peripheral blood. The clonotype comes from a human donor in a cohort sampled during active COVID-19. The CDR3 protein is CAWSVAGENEQFF. The CDR3, as DNA: TGTGCCTGGAGTGTAGCGGGGGAAAATGAGCAGTTCTTC.